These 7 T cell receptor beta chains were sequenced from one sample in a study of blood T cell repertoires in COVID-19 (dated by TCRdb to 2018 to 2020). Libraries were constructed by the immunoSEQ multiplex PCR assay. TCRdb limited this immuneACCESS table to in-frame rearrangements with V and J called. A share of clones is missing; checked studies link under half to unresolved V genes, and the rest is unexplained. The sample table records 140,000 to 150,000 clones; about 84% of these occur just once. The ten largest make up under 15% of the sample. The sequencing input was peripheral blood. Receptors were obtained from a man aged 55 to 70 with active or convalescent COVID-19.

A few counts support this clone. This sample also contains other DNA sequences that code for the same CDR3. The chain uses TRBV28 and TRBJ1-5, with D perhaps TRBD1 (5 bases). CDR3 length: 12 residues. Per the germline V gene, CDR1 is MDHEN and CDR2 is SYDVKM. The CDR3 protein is CALGGGNQPQHF. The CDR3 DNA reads TGTGCTCTGGGAGGGGGCAATCAGCCCCAGCATTTT.

DNA for the CDR3: TGCGCCAGCAGCCTCCGGACTAGCGGGACCTACGAGCAGTACTTC. This encodes CASSLRTSGTYEQYF. The chain is built from TRBV4-3 and TRBJ2-7, with 12 nucleotides matching TRBD2. CDR1 is LGHNA and CDR2 is YSLEER in the germline V gene. This CDR3 spans 15 amino acids. Trimming took 4 bases from V and 2 from J; bases not matched to a gene: 3.

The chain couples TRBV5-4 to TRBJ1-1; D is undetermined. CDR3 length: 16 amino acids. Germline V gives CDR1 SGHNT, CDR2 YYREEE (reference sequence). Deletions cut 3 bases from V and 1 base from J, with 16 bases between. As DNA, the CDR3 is TGTGCCAGCAGCTCGGTACCCGGGGTGGCGAACACTGAAGCTTTCTTT. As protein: CASSSVPGVANTEAFF.

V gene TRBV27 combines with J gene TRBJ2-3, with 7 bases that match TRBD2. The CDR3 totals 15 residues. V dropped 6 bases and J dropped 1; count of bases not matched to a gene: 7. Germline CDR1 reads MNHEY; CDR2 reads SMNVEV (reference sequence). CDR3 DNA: TGTGCCAGCAGGGACGCGGGAGAGGGCACAGATACGCAGTATTTT. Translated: CASRDAGEGTDTQYF.

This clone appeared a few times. The CDR3 nucleotides read TGCAGCGTTGAAAAAGCCTCTAATGAGCAGTTCTTC. Amino acid sequence: CSVEKASNEQFF. The chain links TRBV29-1 to TRBJ2-1; unclear D gene. Per germline, CDR1 SQVTM and CDR2 ANQGSEA. The V end was cut by 2 bases, the J end by 7 bases, with 9 bases between. The CDR3 covers 12 residues.

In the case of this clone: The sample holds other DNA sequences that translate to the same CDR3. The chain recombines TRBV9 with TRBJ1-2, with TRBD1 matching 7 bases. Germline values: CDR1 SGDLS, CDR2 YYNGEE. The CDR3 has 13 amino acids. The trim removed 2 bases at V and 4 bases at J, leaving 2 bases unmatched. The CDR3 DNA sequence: TGTGCCAGCAGCGTGAGACAGGGCTATGGCTACACCTTC. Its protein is CASSVRQGYGYTF.

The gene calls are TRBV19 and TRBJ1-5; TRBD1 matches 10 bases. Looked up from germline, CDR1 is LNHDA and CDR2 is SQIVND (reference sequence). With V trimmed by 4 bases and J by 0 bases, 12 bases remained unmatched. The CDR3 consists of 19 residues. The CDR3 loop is CASSTIGTGESRSNQPQHF. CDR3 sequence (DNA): TGTGCCAGTAGTACCATCGGGACAGGGGAGAGTCGTAGCAATCAGCCCCAGCATTTT.